This TCR beta chain was identified in a study of CD8 T cells in ankylosing spondylitis. Findings of the study overall: It appeared that ankylosing spondylitis blood was characterized by a TCR beta motif of seven or eight highly homologous variants. Disease-linked clones displayed a CD8+ phenotype and appeared relatively rarely in peripheral blood. The study looked at matched synovial fluid samples from ankylosing spondylitis patients. Disease-linked clones were reported to be significantly enriched there.

The germline V gene has CDR1 ENHRY and CDR2 SYGVKD. V shed 7 bases, J shed 6 bases, and the junction held 5 bases outside the gene matches. CDR3 length equals 14 residues. On this clonotype: Its specificity is unknown.

Construction of TCR beta libraries was performed using quantitative 5'-RACE with molecular barcodes. In TCRdb, the 5' RACE reads were re-called with MiXCR into one record per CDR3 protein. Of around 390,000 distinct CDR3 sequences in the sample, approximately 20% were seen once. The chain couples TRBV10-3 to TRBJ2-3; 12 bases agree with TRBD1. The sample was blood, either unsorted or a sorted T cell fraction (not recorded which). This clonotype was sampled from a male donor with ankylosing spondylitis. The CDR3 reads CAIIGTGGLDTQYF. Written as DNA, the CDR3 is TGTGCCATCATCGGGACAGGGGGCCTCGATACGCAGTATTTT.